This paragraph covers one T cell receptor (beta chain) sequence. Its specific antigen is unknown. Base-call qualities are not available, and no considerably larger clone is one nucleotide away. Focal radiation therapy combined with CTLA-4 blockade (ipilimumab) was tested in patients with chemo-refractory metastatic non-small-cell lung cancer. These data belong to a study of radiotherapy plus CTLA-4 blockade in lung cancer (dated by TCRdb to between 2018 and 2020). Turning to the overall study: Among enrolled patients, under 20% had an objective response and 25% to 35% reached disease control.

Libraries were prepared through the immunoSEQ multiplex PCR assay. TCRdb took over this immuneACCESS table, retaining in-frame rearrangements with V and J assigned. Such tables are incomplete; in checked studies, under half of the missing clones stem from an unresolved V gene, and the remainder is unexplained. The sample records tens of thousands of clones, about 78% of which are singletons. The top ten clones comprise more than 3.5% of the sample. The germline V gene (reference sequence) yields LNHDA for CDR1 and SQIVND for CDR2. Its CDR3 holds 16 amino acids, cysteine through phenylalanine. Only the CDR3 DNA stays, 48 bases, in frame from base 1. V and J are truncated by 6 bases and 9 bases respectively, leaving an intervening sequence of 24 bases. Results and caveats for the whole study, not just this receptor: After treatment with radiotherapy and ipilimumab, TCR clones that originated in tumors expanded in peripheral blood. Increased serum interferon-beta after radiation, together with early dynamic changes in blood T cell clones, were reported to be the strongest predictors of response.

The chain joins TRBV19 to TRBJ2-1, and possibly TRBD1, on 7 matching bases. Sequencing used peripheral blood, obtained from a patient treated with radiotherapy plus ipilimumab. The clonotype comes from a human donor with non-small cell lung cancer who had a partial response to radiotherapy plus ipilimumab. Some clones in this sample may be carry-over from other donors' samples. The DNA reads TGTGCCAGTAGCAAGTTAATGGGACAGTCGACTAGTGAGCAGTTCTTC. This encodes CASSKLMGQSTSEQFF.